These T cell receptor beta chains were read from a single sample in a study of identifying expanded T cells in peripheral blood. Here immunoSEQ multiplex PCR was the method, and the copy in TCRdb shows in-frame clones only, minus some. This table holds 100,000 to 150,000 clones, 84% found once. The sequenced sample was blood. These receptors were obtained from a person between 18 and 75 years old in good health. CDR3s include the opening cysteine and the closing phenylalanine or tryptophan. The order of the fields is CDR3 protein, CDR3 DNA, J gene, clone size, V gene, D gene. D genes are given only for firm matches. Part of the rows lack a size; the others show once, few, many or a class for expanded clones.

CDR3: CASSLNLQGDGYTF
DNA: TGTGCCAGCAGCTTAAATCTACAGGGTGATGGCTACACCTTC
J: TRBJ1-2
size: -
V: TRBV11-2
D: -

CDR3: CASSQDQGMNTEAFF
DNA: TGTGCCAGCAGTCAAGATCAGGGGATGAACACTGAAGCTTTCTTT
J: TRBJ1-1
size: -
V: TRBV6-5
D: -

CDR3: CASSMAYGKTYGYTF
DNA: TGTGCCAGCAGTATGGCTTACGGAAAGACCTATGGCTACACCTTC
J: TRBJ1-2
size: -
V: TRBV6-9
D: -

CDR3: CASSQDRAVNNEKLFF
DNA: TGCGCCAGCAGCCAAGATAGGGCAGTCAATAATGAAAAACTGTTTTTT
J: TRBJ1-4
size: -
V: TRBV4-3
D: -

CDR3: CASSTSGGAYEQYF
DNA: TGTGCCAGCTCAACTAGCGGGGGAGCCTACGAGCAGTACTTC
J: TRBJ2-7
size: -
V: TRBV18
D: TRBD2

CDR3: CASSAGSGAGNEQFF
DNA: TGTGCCAGCAGCGCGGGTTCGGGGGCGGGTAATGAGCAGTTCTTC
J: TRBJ2-1
size: -
V: TRBV5-4
D: -

CDR3: CASSLSGQALTGELFF
DNA: TGTGCCAGCAGCTTAAGTGGACAGGCGTTAACCGGGGAGCTGTTTTTT
J: TRBJ2-2
size: -
V: TRBV7-9
D: TRBD1

CDR3: CASKVGGASYEQYF
DNA: TGTGCCAGCAAGGTGGGGGGCGCCTCCTACGAGCAGTACTTC
J: TRBJ2-7
size: once
V: TRBV6-5
D: -

CDR3: CASGDSTGYTEAFF
DNA: TGTGCCAGCGGAGACAGTACAGGTTACACTGAAGCTTTCTTT
J: TRBJ1-1
size: few
V: TRBV7-9
D: -

CDR3: CSVTGTANYGYTF
DNA: TGCAGCGTTACCGGGACAGCTAACTATGGCTACACCTTC
J: TRBJ1-2
size: -
V: TRBV29-1
D: TRBD1

CDR3: CASSARMSSYEQYF
DNA: TGTGCCAGCAGTGCGCGGATGAGCTCCTACGAGCAGTACTTC
J: TRBJ2-7
size: many
V: TRBV6-1
D: -

CDR3: CASSNSRPNQPQHF
DNA: TGTGCCAGCAGCAACTCCAGACCCAATCAGCCCCAGCATTTT
J: TRBJ1-5
size: -
V: TRBV5-6
D: -

CDR3: CASSLIVGYGYTF
DNA: TGTGCCAGCAGCTTAATCGTTGGATATGGCTACACCTTC
J: TRBJ1-2
size: -
V: TRBV7-3
D: -

CDR3: CASTRMTRYEQYF
DNA: TGTGCCAGCACTCGGATGACCCGATACGAGCAGTACTTC
J: TRBJ2-7
size: -
V: TRBV6-5
D: -

CDR3: CASSRRLAGRYNEQFF
DNA: TGTGCCAGCAGCCGACGACTAGCGGGGAGATACAATGAGCAGTTCTTC
J: TRBJ2-1
size: -
V: TRBV5-6
D: TRBD2

CDR3: CASSAGTGYEQYF
DNA: TGTGCCAGCAGCGCCGGGACGGGCTACGAGCAGTACTTC
J: TRBJ2-7
size: -
V: TRBV9
D: -

CDR3: CASSWGGGNYGYTF
DNA: TGTGCCAGCAGCTGGGGAGGGGGAAACTATGGCTACACCTTC
J: TRBJ1-2
size: -
V: TRBV5-4
D: -

CDR3: CASSYGQMGQETQYF
DNA: TGTGCCAGCAGTTACGGGCAAATGGGGCAAGAGACCCAGTACTTC
J: TRBJ2-5
size: -
V: TRBV6-5
D: -

CDR3: CASTPDRDNLYGYTF
DNA: TGTGCCAGCACTCCTGACCGGGACAACCTCTATGGCTACACCTTC
J: TRBJ1-2
size: -
V: TRBV6-1
D: -

CDR3: CASRSPGLGNTEAFF
DNA: TGTGCCAGCAGATCACCGGGTCTAGGGAACACTGAAGCTTTCTTT
J: TRBJ1-1
size: -
V: TRBV13
D: -

CDR3: CASSQWDFYGYTF
DNA: TGTGCCAGCAGCCAATGGGACTTCTATGGCTACACCTTC
J: TRBJ1-2
size: -
V: TRBV9
D: -

CDR3: CASSLGVHYEQYF
DNA: TGTGCCAGCAGCCTGGGGGTGCACTACGAGCAGTACTTC
J: TRBJ2-7
size: -
V: TRBV7-8
D: -

CDR3: CASLYVGGYTF
DNA: TGTGCCAGCCTCTACGTGGGCGGCTACACCTTC
J: TRBJ1-2
size: few
V: TRBV2
D: -

CDR3: CASRTRTDYGYTF
DNA: TGTGCCAGCAGAACCAGGACTGATTATGGCTACACCTTC
J: TRBJ1-2
size: -
V: TRBV7-2
D: -

CDR3: CASSPQSRPDAGELFF
DNA: TGTGCCAGCTCACCACAGTCCCGCCCCGACGCCGGGGAGCTGTTTTTT
J: TRBJ2-2
size: -
V: TRBV18
D: -

CDR3: CSVGQGRVEAFF
DNA: TGCAGCGTTGGACAGGGGCGGGTTGAAGCTTTCTTT
J: TRBJ1-1
size: -
V: TRBV29-1
D: TRBD1

CDR3: CASSYSSRGNTEAFF
DNA: TGTGCCAGCAGTTATAGTAGTCGGGGGAACACTGAAGCTTTCTTT
J: TRBJ1-1
size: -
V: TRBV6-5
D: -

CDR3: CAISRDNQPQHF
DNA: TGTGCCATCAGCAGGGACAATCAGCCCCAGCATTTT
J: TRBJ1-5
size: -
V: TRBV10-3
D: -

CDR3: CASSLVEMGNSPLHF
DNA: TGTGCCAGCAGCTTAGTCGAGATGGGTAATTCACCCCTCCACTTT
J: TRBJ1-6
size: -
V: TRBV11-3
D: -

CDR3: CASKTSGPTRQYF
DNA: TGTGCCAGCAAAACTAGCGGACCTACCAGGCAGTACTTC
J: TRBJ2-7
size: many
V: TRBV2
D: TRBD2

CDR3: CASSQGGWDRGEETQYF
DNA: TGCGCCAGCAGCCAAGGGGGATGGGACAGGGGGGAAGAGACCCAGTACTTC
J: TRBJ2-5
size: -
V: TRBV4-3
D: TRBD1

CDR3: CAWSVGGGFEQYF
DNA: TGTGCCTGGAGTGTGGGGGGGGGCTTCGAGCAGTACTTC
J: TRBJ2-7
size: -
V: TRBV30
D: -